This passage covers 10 T cell receptor beta chains from one sample sequenced in a study of T cell responses to AZD1222 COVID-19 vaccine. This table comes from immunoSEQ multiplex PCR, and its TCRdb copy is limited to in-frame clones, with some not included. The data show 95,000 to 150,000 clones, about nine tenths seen once. The sequenced sample was peripheral blood, obtained on day 0 of AZD1222 vaccination. Receptors originate from an adult in good health.

This clone was observed a few times. The chain links TRBV9 to TRBJ1-2, with TRBD1 as a possible D gene (6 bases). This CDR3 comprises 14 residues. V was clipped by 0 bases and J by 5 bases, with 11 bases between them. The germline V gene has CDR1 SGDLS and CDR2 YYNGEE. DNA for the CDR3: TGTGCCAGCAGCGTAGCAGGGGAAGTGTATGGCTACACCTTC. Protein product: CASSVAGEVYGYTF.

The gene calls are TRBV27 and TRBJ2-4, with 9 bases fitting TRBD2. Unmatched junction bases numbered 6, after V lost 2 bases and J lost 1 base. Germline CDR1 is MNHEY and CDR2 is SMNVEV (reference sequence). This CDR3 region has 17 residues. The CDR3 loop is CASSLGSAGGAKNIQYF. CDR3 DNA sequence: TGTGCCAGCAGTTTAGGTTCAGCGGGAGGCGCCAAAAACATTCAGTACTTC.

The chain combines TRBV7-9 with TRBJ2-3, with TRBD1 matching over 8 bases. CDR3 size: 14 residues. Per germline, CDR1 SEHNR and CDR2 FQNEAQ (reference sequence). V lost 3 bases, J lost 6 bases, and 5 bases stayed unmatched. CDR3 amino acids: CASSFQGAVDTQYF. In DNA form, the CDR3 reads TGTGCCAGCAGCTTCCAGGGGGCTGTGGATACGCAGTATTTT.

The rearrangement uses TRBV5-1 and TRBJ2-3; D uncertain. The CDR3 is 13 amino acids. Germline assignment: CDR1 SGHRS and CDR2 YFSETQ. Trimming removed 2 bases at V and 4 bases at J, with 8 bases between. CDR3 nucleotides: TGCGCCAGCAGCTTCCACCTCCCAGATACGCAGTATTTT. Protein: CASSFHLPDTQYF.

V usage is TRBV13 and J usage is TRBJ1-4; possible D gene TRBD1, 5 bases. V lost 5 bases, J lost 6 bases, and 13 bases lay in between. Germline V gene data show CDR1 as PRHDT and CDR2 as FYEKMQ (reference sequence). The CDR3 is 14 amino acids. The CDR3 spells CASSHRAGDEKLFF. The CDR3 DNA sequence: TGTGCCAGCAGCCACCGGGCGGGGGATGAAAAACTGTTTTTT.

V gene TRBV6-2 or TRBV6-3 combines with J gene TRBJ1-1; D might be TRBD1 (5 bases). Germline loops: CDR1 MNHEY, CDR2 SVGEGT. CDR3 size: 12 residues. Trimming left V 2 bases short and J 7 bases short, with 8 bases between. CDR3 nucleotides: TGTGCCAGCAGTTACCAGGGACTTGAAGCTTTCTTT. Translated, it gives CASSYQGLEAFF.

The chain is built from TRBV9 and TRBJ2-7; D possibly corresponds to TRBD1 (5 bases). The germline V gene has CDR1 SGDLS and CDR2 YYNGEE. Trimming removed 0 bases at V and 6 bases at J, with 13 bases between. This CDR3 is 14 amino acids long. CDR3 sequence (DNA): TGTGCCAGCAGCGTAGCAGGGTACGGATTCGAGCAGTACTTC. The encoded protein is CASSVAGYGFEQYF.

The J gene is TRBJ2-7, the V gene TRBV6-5; 9 nucleotides align to TRBD1. The CDR3 has 14 amino acids. J lost 3 bases, V lost 5 bases, and 5 bases had no gene match. CDR1 MNHEY and CDR2 SVGAGI come from the germline V gene. The CDR3 DNA reads as TGTGCCAGCAGTCGGGACAGGGCCCTCTACGAGCAGTACTTC. The encoded protein is CASSRDRALYEQYF.

This clone was found once. The rearrangement joins TRBV28 to TRBJ1-5, with 8 positions matching TRBD1. This CDR3 has 15 amino acids. V dropped 4 bases and J dropped 6; count of bases not matched to a gene: 8. Germline loops: CDR1 MDHEN, CDR2 SYDVKM. Here the CDR3 reads CASSSTGVRTQPQHF. CDR3 sequence (DNA): TGTGCCAGCAGTTCGACAGGGGTGAGGACTCAGCCCCAGCATTTT.

There are a few counts of this clone. The chain has TRBV6-1 and TRBJ1-4; TRBD1 aligns across 9 bases. This CDR3 region has 15 residues. Germline CDR1 MNHNS, CDR2 SASEGT. The J segment lost 8 bases and the V segment lost 1 base, leaving 5 bases of the junction unmatched. The CDR3 DNA reads TGTGCCAGCAGTGAAGTGGGACAGGGTTGGGAAAAACTGTTTTTT. Translating gives CASSEVGQGWEKLFF.